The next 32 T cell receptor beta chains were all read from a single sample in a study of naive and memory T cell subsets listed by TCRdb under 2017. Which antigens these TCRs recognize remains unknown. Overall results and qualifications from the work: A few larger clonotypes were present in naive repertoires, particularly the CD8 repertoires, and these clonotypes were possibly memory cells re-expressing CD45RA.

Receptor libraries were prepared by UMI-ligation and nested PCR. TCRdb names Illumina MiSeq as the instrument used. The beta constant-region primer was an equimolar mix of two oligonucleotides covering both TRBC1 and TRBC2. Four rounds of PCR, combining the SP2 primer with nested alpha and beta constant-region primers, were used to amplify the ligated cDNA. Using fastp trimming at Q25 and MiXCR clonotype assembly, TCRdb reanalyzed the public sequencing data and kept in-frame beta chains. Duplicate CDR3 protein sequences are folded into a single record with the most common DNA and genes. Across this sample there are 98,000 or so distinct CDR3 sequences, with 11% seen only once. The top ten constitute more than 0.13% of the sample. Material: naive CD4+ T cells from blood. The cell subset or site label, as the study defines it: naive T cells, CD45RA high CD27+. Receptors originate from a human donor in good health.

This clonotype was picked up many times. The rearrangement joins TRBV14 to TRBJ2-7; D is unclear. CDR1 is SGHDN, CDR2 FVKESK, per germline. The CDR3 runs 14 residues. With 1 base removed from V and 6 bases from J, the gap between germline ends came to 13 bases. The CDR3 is CASSQARRVSEQYF. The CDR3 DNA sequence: TGTGCCAGCAGCCAAGCCCGTAGGGTGAGCGAGCAGTACTTC.

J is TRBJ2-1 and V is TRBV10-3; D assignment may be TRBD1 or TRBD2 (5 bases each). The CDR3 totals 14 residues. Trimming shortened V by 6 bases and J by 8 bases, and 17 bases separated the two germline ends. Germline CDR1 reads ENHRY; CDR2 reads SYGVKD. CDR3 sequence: CAISGDLSGDEQFF. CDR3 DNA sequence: TGTGCCATCAGCGGGGACCTCTCGGGCGATGAGCAGTTCTTC.

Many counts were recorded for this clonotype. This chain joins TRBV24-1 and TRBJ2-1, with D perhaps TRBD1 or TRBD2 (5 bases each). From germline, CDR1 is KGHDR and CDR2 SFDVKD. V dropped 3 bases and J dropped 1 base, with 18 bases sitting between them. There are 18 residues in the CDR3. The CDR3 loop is CATSDPGTREGSYNEQFF. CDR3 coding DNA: TGTGCCACCAGTGATCCCGGGACGAGAGAAGGATCCTACAATGAGCAGTTCTTC.

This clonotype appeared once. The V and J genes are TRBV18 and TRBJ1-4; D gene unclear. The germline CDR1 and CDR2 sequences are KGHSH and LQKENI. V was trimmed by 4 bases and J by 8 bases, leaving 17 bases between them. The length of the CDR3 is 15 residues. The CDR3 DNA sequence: TGTGCCAGCTCACACCAGACCCCGGAGGCGGAAAAACTGTTTTTT. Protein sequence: CASSHQTPEAEKLFF.

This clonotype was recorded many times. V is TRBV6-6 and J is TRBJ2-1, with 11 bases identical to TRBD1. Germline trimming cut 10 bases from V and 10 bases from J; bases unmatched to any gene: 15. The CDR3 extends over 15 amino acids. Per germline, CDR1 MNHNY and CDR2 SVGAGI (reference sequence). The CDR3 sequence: CAIETGTGGTWEQFF. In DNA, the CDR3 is TGTGCCATCGAAACCGGGACAGGGGGTACGTGGGAGCAGTTCTTC.

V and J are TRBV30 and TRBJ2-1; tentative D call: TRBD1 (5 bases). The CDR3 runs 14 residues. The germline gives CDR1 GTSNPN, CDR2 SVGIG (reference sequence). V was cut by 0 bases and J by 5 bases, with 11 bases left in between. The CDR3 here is CAWSVATGNNEQFF. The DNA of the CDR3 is TGTGCCTGGAGTGTGGCCACAGGAAACAATGAGCAGTTCTTC.

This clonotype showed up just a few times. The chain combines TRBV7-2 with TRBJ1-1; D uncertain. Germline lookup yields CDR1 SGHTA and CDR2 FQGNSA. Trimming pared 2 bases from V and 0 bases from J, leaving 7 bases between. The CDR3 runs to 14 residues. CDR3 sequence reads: CASSLRFLNTEAFF. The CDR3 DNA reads TGTGCCAGCAGCTTAAGATTCTTGAACACTGAAGCTTTCTTT.

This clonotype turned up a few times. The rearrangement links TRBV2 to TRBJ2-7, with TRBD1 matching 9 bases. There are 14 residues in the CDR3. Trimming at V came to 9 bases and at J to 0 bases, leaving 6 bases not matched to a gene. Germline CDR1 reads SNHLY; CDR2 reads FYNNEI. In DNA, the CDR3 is TGTGCCAGTCGCGGACAGGGGAGCTCCTACGAGCAGTACTTC. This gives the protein CASRGQGSSYEQYF.

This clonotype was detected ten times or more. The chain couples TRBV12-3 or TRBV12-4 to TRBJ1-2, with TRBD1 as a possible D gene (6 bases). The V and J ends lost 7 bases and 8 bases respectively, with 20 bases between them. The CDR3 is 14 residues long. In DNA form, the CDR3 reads TGTGCCAGCACCCCCCTTGGGGGGGCGCGCGGCTACACCTTC. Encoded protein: CASTPLGGARGYTF.

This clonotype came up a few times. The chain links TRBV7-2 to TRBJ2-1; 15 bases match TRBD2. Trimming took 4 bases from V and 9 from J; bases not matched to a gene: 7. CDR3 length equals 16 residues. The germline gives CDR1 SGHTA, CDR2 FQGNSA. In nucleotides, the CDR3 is TGTGCCAGCAGCTATGGACTAGCGGGAGGGAAGGTTGAGCAGTTCTTC. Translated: CASSYGLAGGKVEQFF.

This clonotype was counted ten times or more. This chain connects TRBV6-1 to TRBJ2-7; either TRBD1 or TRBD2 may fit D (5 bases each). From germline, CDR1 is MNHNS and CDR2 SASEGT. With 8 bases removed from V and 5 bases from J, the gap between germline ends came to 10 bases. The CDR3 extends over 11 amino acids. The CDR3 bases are TGTGCCAGCCCGGGACGGGACGAGCAGTACTTC. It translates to CASPGRDEQYF.

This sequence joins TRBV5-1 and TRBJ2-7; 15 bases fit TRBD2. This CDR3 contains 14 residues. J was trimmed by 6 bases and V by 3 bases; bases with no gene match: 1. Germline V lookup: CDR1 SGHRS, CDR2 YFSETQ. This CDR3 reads CASSSGLAGGEQYF. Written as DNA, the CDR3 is TGCGCCAGCAGCTCGGGACTAGCGGGAGGCGAGCAGTACTTC.

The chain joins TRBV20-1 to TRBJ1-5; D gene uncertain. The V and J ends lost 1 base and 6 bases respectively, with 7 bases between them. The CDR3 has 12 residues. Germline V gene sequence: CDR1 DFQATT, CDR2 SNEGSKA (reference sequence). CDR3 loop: CSARVGGQPQHF. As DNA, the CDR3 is TGCAGTGCTAGAGTCGGCGGTCAGCCCCAGCATTTT.

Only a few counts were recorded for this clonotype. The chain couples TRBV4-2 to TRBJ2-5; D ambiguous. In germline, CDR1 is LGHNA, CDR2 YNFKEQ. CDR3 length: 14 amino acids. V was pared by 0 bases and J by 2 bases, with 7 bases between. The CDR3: CASSQDSNQETQYF. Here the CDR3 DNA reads TGTGCCAGCAGCCAAGATTCCAATCAAGAGACCCAGTACTTC.

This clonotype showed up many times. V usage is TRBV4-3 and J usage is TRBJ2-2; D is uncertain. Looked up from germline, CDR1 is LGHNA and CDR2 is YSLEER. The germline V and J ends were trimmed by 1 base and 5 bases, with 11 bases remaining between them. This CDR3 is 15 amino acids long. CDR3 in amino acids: CASSQAPTVTGELFF. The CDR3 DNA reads TGCGCCAGCAGCCAAGCCCCGACTGTAACCGGGGAGCTGTTTTTT.

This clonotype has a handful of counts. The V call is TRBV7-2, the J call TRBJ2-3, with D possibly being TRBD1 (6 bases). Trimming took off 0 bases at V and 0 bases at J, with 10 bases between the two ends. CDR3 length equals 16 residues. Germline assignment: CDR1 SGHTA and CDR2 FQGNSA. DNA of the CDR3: TGTGCCAGCAGCTTAGCGGCCAGGGGAAGCACAGATACGCAGTATTTT. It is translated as CASSLAARGSTDTQYF.

CDR3 DNA sequence: TGTGCCAGCAGTTTAAATCTACAGCTCAATGAGCAGTTCTTC. It specifies CASSLNLQLNEQFF. The chain joins TRBV12-3 or TRBV12-4 to TRBJ2-1, with D hard to call. Trimming pared 2 bases from V and 6 bases from J, leaving 11 bases between. CDR3 length equals 14 residues.

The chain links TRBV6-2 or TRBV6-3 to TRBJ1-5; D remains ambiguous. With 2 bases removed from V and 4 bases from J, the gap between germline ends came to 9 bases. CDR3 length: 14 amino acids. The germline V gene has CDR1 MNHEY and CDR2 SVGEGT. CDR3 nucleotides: TGTGCCAGCAGTTACCCCCCCATTAATCAGCCCCAGCATTTT. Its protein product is CASSYPPINQPQHF.

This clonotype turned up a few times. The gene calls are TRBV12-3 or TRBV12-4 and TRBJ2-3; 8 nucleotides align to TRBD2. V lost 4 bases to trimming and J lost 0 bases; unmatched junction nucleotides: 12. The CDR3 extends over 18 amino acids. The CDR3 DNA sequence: TGTGCCAGCAGTTGGAGGGAGACTAGCGTGGCTAGCACAGATACGCAGTATTTT. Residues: CASSWRETSVASTDTQYF.

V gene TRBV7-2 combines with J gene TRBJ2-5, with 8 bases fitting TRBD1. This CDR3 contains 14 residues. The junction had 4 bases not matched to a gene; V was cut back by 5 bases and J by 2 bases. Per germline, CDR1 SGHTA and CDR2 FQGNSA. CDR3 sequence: CASSLGQGQETQYF. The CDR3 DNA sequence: TGTGCCAGCAGCCTTGGACAGGGACAAGAGACCCAGTACTTC.

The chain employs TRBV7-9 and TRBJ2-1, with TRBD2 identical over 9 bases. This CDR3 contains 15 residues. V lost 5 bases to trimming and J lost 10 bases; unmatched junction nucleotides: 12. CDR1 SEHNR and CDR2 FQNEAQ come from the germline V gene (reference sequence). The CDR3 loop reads CASSHASGEKQEQFF. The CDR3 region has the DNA TGTGCCAGCAGCCACGCTAGCGGGGAAAAGCAGGAGCAGTTCTTC.

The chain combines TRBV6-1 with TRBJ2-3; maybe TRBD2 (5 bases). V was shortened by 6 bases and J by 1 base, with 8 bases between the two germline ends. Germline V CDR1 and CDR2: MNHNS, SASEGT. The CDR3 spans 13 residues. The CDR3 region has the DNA TGTGCCAGCAGGGGTAGCGGCACAGATACGCAGTATTTT. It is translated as CASRGSGTDTQYF.

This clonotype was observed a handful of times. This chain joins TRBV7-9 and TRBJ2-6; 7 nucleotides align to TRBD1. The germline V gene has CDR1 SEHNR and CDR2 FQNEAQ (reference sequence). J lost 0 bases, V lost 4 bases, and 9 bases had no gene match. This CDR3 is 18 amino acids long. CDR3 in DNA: TGTGCCAGCAGCTCTAGGACAGGTCGTGACTCTGGGGCCAACGTCCTGACTTTC. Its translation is CASSSRTGRDSGANVLTF.

The CDR3 DNA reads as TGTGCCAGTAGCCCCAGTCAATCTGGGGCCAACGTCCTGACTTTC. This gives the protein CASSPSQSGANVLTF. This chain links TRBV19 with TRBJ2-6; no reliable D call. The CDR3 loop spans 15 amino acids. Trimming shortened V by 6 bases and J by 1 base, and 10 bases separated the two germline ends. Germline CDR1 is LNHDA and CDR2 is SQIVND (reference sequence).

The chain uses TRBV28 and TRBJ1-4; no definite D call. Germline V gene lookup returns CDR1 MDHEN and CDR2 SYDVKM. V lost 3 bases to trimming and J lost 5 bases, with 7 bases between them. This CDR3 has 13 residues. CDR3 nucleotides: TGTGCCAGCAGTTTCACCAGCAATGAAAAACTGTTTTTT. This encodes CASSFTSNEKLFF.

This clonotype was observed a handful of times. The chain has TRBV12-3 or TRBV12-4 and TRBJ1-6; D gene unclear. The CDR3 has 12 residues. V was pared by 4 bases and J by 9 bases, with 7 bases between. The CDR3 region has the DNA TGTGCCAGCAGTTCAAGGGTTTCACCCCTCCACTTT. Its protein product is CASSSRVSPLHF.

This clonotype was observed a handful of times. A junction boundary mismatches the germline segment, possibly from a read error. CDR3 nucleotide sequence: TGTGCTAGCAGTGGCGGACTAGCGGACTACAATGAGCAGTTCTTC. As protein: CASSGGLADYNEQFF. This rearrangement joins TRBV7-7 to TRBJ2-1; TRBD2 aligns across 10 bases. Germline V lookup: CDR1 SSHAT, CDR2 FNYEAQ (reference sequence). CDR3 length: 15 amino acids.

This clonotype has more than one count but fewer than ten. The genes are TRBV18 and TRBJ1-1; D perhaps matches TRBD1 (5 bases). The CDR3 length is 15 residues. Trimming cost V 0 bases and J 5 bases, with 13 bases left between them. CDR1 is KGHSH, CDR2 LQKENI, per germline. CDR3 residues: CASSPPKGDGTEAFF. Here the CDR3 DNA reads TGTGCCAGCTCACCACCGAAAGGGGATGGGACTGAAGCTTTCTTT.

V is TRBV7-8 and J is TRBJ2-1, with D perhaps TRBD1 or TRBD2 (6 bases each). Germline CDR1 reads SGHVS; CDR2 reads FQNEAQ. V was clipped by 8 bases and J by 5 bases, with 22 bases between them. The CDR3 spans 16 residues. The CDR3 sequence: CASGSPAGGGDNEQFF. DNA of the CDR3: TGTGCCAGCGGCTCCCCAGCCGGGGGCGGAGACAATGAGCAGTTCTTC.

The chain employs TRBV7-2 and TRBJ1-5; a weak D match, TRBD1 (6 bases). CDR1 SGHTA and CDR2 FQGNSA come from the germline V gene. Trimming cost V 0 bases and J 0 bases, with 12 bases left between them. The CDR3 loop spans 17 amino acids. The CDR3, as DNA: TGTGCCAGCAGCTTAGCCCGGACAGTTTATAGCAATCAGCCCCAGCATTTT. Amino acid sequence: CASSLARTVYSNQPQHF.

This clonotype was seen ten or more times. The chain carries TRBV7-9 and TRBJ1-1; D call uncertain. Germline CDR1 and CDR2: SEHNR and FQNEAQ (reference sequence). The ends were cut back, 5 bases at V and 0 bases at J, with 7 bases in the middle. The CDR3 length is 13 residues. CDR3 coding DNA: TGTGCCAGCAGCGTAAACATGAACACTGAAGCTTTCTTT. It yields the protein CASSVNMNTEAFF. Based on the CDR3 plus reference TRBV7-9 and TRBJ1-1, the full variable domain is DTGVSQNPRHKITKRGQNVTFRCDPISEHNRLYWYRQTLGQGPEFLTYFQNEAQLEKSRLLSDRFSAERPKGSFSTLEIQRTEQGDSAMYLCASSVNMNTEAFFGQGTRLTVV.

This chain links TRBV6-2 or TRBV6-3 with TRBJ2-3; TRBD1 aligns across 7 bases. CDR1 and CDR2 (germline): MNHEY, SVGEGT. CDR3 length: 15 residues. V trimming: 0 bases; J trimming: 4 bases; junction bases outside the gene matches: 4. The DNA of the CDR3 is TGTGCCAGCAGTTACTCCAGGGGGTCCGCAGATACGCAGTATTTT. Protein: CASSYSRGSADTQYF.